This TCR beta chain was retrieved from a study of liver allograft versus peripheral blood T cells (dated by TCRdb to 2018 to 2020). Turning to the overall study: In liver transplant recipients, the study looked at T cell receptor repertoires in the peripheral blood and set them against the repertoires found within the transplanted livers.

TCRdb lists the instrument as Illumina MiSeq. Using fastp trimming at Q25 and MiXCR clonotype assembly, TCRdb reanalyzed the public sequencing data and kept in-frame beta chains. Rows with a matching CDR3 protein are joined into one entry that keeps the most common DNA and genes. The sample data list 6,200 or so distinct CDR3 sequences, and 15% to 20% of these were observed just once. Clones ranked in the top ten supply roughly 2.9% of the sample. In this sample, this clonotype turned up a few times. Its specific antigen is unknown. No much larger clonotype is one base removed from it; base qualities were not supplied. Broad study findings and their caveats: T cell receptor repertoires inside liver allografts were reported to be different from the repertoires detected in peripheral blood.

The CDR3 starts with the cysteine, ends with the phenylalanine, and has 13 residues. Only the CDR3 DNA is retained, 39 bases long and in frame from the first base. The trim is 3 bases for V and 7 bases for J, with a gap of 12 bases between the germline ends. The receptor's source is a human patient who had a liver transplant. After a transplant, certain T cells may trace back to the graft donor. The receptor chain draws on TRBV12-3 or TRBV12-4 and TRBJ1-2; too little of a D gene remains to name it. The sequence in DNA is TGTGCCAGCAGTTTTGGGGTGCAGCGTGGCTACACCTTC. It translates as CASSFGVQRGYTF.